These T cell receptor beta chains were read from a single sample in a study of patients and donors after allogeneic stem cell transplantation. TCRdb itself ran the RT-PCR reads through MiXCR, one entry per CDR3 protein. This sample has more than 150,000 distinct CDR3 sequences, with around 41% found just once. The source material was blood, either unsorted or a sorted T cell fraction (not recorded which). The receptors originated from a human donor who was either an allogeneic HSCT recipient or a stem cell or donor lymphocyte infusion donor (not recorded which). It is not recorded whose cells these are; they may come from a transplant donor. CDR3s include the opening cysteine and the closing phenylalanine or tryptophan. The D gene is left open where the match is weak. Clone sizes are given selectively: once, few, many, or a class where the clone is expanded.

v_gene	d_gene	abundance	j_gene	CDR3nt	CDR3aa
TRBV29-1	NA	NA	TRBJ2-7	TGCAGCGCAGCGTTCCCCTCCTACGAGCAGTACTTC	CSAAFPSYEQYF
TRBV12-3/TRBV12-4	NA	NA	TRBJ2-7	TGTGCCAGCAGTTTAGCGGTAGCCTACGAGCAGTACTTC	CASSLAVAYEQYF
TRBV14	NA	NA	TRBJ1-2	TGTGCCAGCAGCCAAACGACAGTATTCTATGGCTACACCTTC	CASSQTTVFYGYTF
TRBV7-2	NA	NA	TRBJ2-5	TGTGCCAGCAGCTTAGATGGACTGGCCGTTTGGGAGACCCAGTACTTC	CASSLDGLAVWETQYF
TRBV5-5	NA	NA	TRBJ1-1	TGTGCCAGCAGCGTAACAGTCATGAACACTGAAGCTTTCTTT	CASSVTVMNTEAFF
TRBV5-1	NA	NA	TRBJ2-7	TGCGCCAGCAGTCCCGACATACAGGGCCACGAGCAGTACTTC	CASSPDIQGHEQYF
TRBV20-1	NA	few	TRBJ2-4	TGCAGTGCTAGATTAGCTAGGGGGGCCCGGGACATTCAGTACTTC	CSARLARGARDIQYF
TRBV10-3	TRBD2	few	TRBJ2-1	TGTGCCATCAGTGGACTAGCGTATTACAATGAGCAGTTCTTC	CAISGLAYYNEQFF
TRBV15	TRBD1	NA	TRBJ2-1	TGTGCCACCAGCAGAGCACAGGGGGGCTCCTACAATGAGCAGTTCTTC	CATSRAQGGSYNEQFF
TRBV5-1	NA	NA	TRBJ1-5	TGCGCCAGCAGCTTGTGGGTTGGAGGACAGCCCCAGCATTTT	CASSLWVGGQPQHF
TRBV4-3	TRBD1	NA	TRBJ1-2	TGCGCCAGCAGCCAAGTCGGGACAGACAACTATGGCTACACCTTC	CASSQVGTDNYGYTF
TRBV20-1	TRBD1	few	TRBJ1-2	TGCAGTCACGCGGGACAGGGGGACTATGGCTACACCTTC	CSHAGQGDYGYTF
TRBV29-1	NA	NA	TRBJ2-7	TGCAGCGTTGACGGGGACGGCCACTACGAGCAGTACTTC	CSVDGDGHYEQYF
TRBV18	NA	NA	TRBJ1-2	TGTGCCAGCTCACCACCCCCAGGGAGAGGCTATGGCTACACCTTC	CASSPPPGRGYGYTF
TRBV20-1	NA	NA	TRBJ2-4	TGCAGTGCTGCGGACGTAAACATTCAGTACTTC	CSAADVNIQYF
TRBV6-2/TRBV6-3	NA	NA	TRBJ1-6	TGTGCCAGCAGGATCGACGGAAATAATTCACCCCTCCACTTT	CASRIDGNNSPLHF
TRBV4-3	NA	NA	TRBJ2-7	TGCGCCGGCAGCCAGGGAGGGGGCATCCCCTACGAGCAGTACTTC	CAGSQGGGIPYEQYF
TRBV5-1	NA	NA	TRBJ2-3	TGCGCCAGCAGCGGCAGTCGGGCCACAGATACGCAGTATTTT	CASSGSRATDTQYF
TRBV5-4	TRBD2	NA	TRBJ2-1	TGTGCCAGCAGCCTTGGACTAGCGGGAGGTATAGATGAGCAGTTCTTC	CASSLGLAGGIDEQFF
TRBV9	NA	NA	TRBJ1-2	TGTGCCAGCAGTGCCGCAGTCTCTAACTATGGCTACACCTTC	CASSAAVSNYGYTF
TRBV29-1	NA	NA	TRBJ1-1	TGCAGCGTTGATGGATTCAGGATACAGGAGAACACTGAAGCTTTCTTT	CSVDGFRIQENTEAFF
TRBV18	TRBD1	few	TRBJ1-5	TGTGCCAGCTCACGGGACAGGGGGGAGAATCAGCCCCAGCATTTT	CASSRDRGENQPQHF
TRBV12-3/TRBV12-4	TRBD1	NA	TRBJ1-2	TGTGCCAGCAGGCCCGGGACAGAGGACAGCTACACCTTC	CASRPGTEDSYTF
TRBV24-1	TRBD1	few	TRBJ1-6	TGTGCCACCAGTGGAAATTGTGACAGGGTCTGGATCGCCTATAATTCACCCCTCCACTTT	CATSGNCDRVWIAYNSPLHF
TRBV7-2	NA	NA	TRBJ2-2	TGTGCCAGCAGCTTGCAGCCGAACACCGGGGAGCTGTTTTTT	CASSLQPNTGELFF
TRBV12-3/TRBV12-4	NA	many	TRBJ1-6	TGTGCCAGCAGTTTGATATTCCGACCTAATTCACCCCTCCACTTT	CASSLIFRPNSPLHF
TRBV4-3	NA	once	TRBJ1-5	TGCGCCAGCAGCCAAGACAGGGCTGTGCAGCCCCAGCATTTT	CASSQDRAVQPQHF
TRBV12-3/TRBV12-4	NA	once	TRBJ2-3	TGTGCCAGCAGTTTGGCGGTCCCCTCTTTCACAGATACGCAGTATTTT	CASSLAVPSFTDTQYF
TRBV20-1	NA	NA	TRBJ2-7	TGCAGTGCTAGAGAGGGGGCAGGACGTCTCTACGAGCAGTACTTC	CSAREGAGRLYEQYF
TRBV6-6	NA	NA	TRBJ2-5	TGTGCCAGCAGTTACAGAATCCTTGCGGCTAGCGTTTTCCAAGAGACCCAGTACTTC	CASSYRILAASVFQETQYF
TRBV4-3	NA	few	TRBJ1-4	TGCGCCAGCAGCCCGAGGCAGAAGATTAATGAAAAACTGTTTTTT	CASSPRQKINEKLFF
TRBV11-2	NA	NA	TRBJ2-1	TGTGCCAGCAGCTACGGACTACTCCGTGCCAATGAGCAGTTCTTC	CASSYGLLRANEQFF
TRBV2	NA	NA	TRBJ2-7	TGTGCCAGCAATGAAAGGGCTCGGGAGCAGTACTTC	CASNERAREQYF
TRBV6-5	NA	many	TRBJ1-6	TGTGCCAGCAGTTACTCGAGGTCACCCCTCCACTTT	CASSYSRSPLHF
TRBV18	NA	NA	TRBJ2-7	TGTGCCAGCTCACCCACAGGTCCCAACGAGCAGTACTTC	CASSPTGPNEQYF
TRBV18	TRBD1	NA	TRBJ1-2	TGTGCCAGCTCACTCCAAAACCGGGACAGGGGAGGAAAGAACTATGGCTACACCTTC	CASSLQNRDRGGKNYGYTF
TRBV5-1	TRBD2	few	TRBJ2-1	TGCGCCAGCAGTTCGCGACTAGCGGGAATATACAATGAGCAGTTCTTC	CASSSRLAGIYNEQFF
TRBV12-3/TRBV12-4	NA	NA	TRBJ2-1	TGTGCCAGCAGGGTTATGGGAGGAGCGTACAATGAGCAGTTCTTC	CASRVMGGAYNEQFF
TRBV28	NA	NA	TRBJ1-1	TGTGCCAGCAGTTTAATGAAACGGATGAACACTGAAGCTTTCTTT	CASSLMKRMNTEAFF
TRBV27	TRBD2	few	TRBJ2-7	TGTGCCAGCAGCTCTATTAGCGGGCTCTCCTACGAGCAGTACTTC	CASSSISGLSYEQYF
TRBV29-1	NA	NA	TRBJ1-1	TGCAGCGTTGAAGATCAACAGGCAAACACTGAAGCTTTCTTT	CSVEDQQANTEAFF
TRBV7-2	NA	NA	TRBJ2-1	TGTGCCAGCAGCCTGTCCTGGGTGGGAAATGAGCAGTTCTTC	CASSLSWVGNEQFF
TRBV3-1	NA	NA	TRBJ1-5	TGTGCCAGCAGCCCAGGGGCGGCCAATCAGCCCCAGCATTTT	CASSPGAANQPQHF
TRBV4-3	NA	NA	TRBJ2-2	TGCGCCAGCAGTCGTCCGCTCGGGGAGCTGTTTTTT	CASSRPLGELFF
TRBV7-2	TRBD1	NA	TRBJ1-5	TGTGCCAGCAGCTCCCAGGGGGCCTCTGATCAGCCCCAGCATTTT	CASSSQGASDQPQHF
TRBV5-1	NA	NA	TRBJ2-6	TGCGCCAGCAGCCCCAGGGGGGCGGTCTCGTACTCTGGGGCCAACGTCCTGACTTTC	CASSPRGAVSYSGANVLTF
TRBV5-6	TRBD2	NA	TRBJ2-5	TGTGCCAGCAGCTCAAAGGGCGGGAGGGGAGGAGAGACCCAGTACTTC	CASSSKGGRGGETQYF
TRBV23-1	NA	NA	TRBJ2-5	TGCGCCAGCCATTCAGGGGAGGGGACAGAGACCCAGTACTTC	CASHSGEGTETQYF
TRBV30	NA	few	TRBJ1-5	TGTGCCTGGACTCAGGGCAGTTATAGCAATCAGCCCCAGCATTTT	CAWTQGSYSNQPQHF
TRBV4-2	TRBD2	NA	TRBJ2-1	TGTGCCAGCAGCCGGGAGACTAGCTTCGATGAGCAGTTCTTC	CASSRETSFDEQFF
TRBV4-1	NA	NA	TRBJ2-1	TGCGCCAGCAGCCAAGTCGGGAACTACAATGAGCAGTTCTTC	CASSQVGNYNEQFF
TRBV7-9	TRBD2	NA	TRBJ2-3	TGTGCCAGCAGCTTAATTGGACTAGCGGGAGGTGGAGATACGCAGTATTTT	CASSLIGLAGGGDTQYF